This T cell receptor (beta chain) was recovered during a study of response to subunit inactivated influenza vaccine. The study's findings and limits: The authors offered the suggestion that each seasonal influenza vaccination recruits few new T cells.

TCRdb passed the RT-PCR reads through MiXCR, listing each CDR3 protein once. The table lists some 600,000 distinct CDR3 sequences, 12% to 15% of them singletons. Trimming took 5 bases from V and 12 from J, leaving 16 bases between them. The CDR3 length is 12 residues. Germline V gene lookup returns CDR1 LGHDT and CDR2 YNNKEL (reference sequence). Turning to this clonotype: Its antigen is currently unknown.

This TCR was sampled from a man aged 50 to 60 who received an inactivated influenza vaccine. V is TRBV3-1 and J is TRBJ1-1; D is unclear. Material: PBMCs from blood, obtained less than 15 days before vaccination. The chain's CDR3 is CASSTQSSEPFF. The CDR3 nucleotides read TGTGCCAGCAGCACACAGAGCTCGGAACCTTTCTTT.